The TCR beta chain under discussion was sequenced for a study of blood T cell repertoires in COVID-19. TCRdb keeps only in-frame clones here, not all; method: immunoSEQ multiplex PCR. Among 500,000 or so clones listed, 75% to 90% were seen once. Enrolled through a virtual design, the participants were between 18 and 89 years of age and came from fewer than 30 US areas. The V and J ends lost 2 bases and 12 bases, in that order; junction bases with no gene match: 12. This CDR3 is built from 15 residues. Germline CDR1 reads SGDLS; CDR2 reads YYNGEE. This chain connects TRBV9 to TRBJ2-2, with 8 bases that match TRBD2. The TCR comes from a woman between 18 and 30 years old who had recovered from COVID-19. The sample was PBMCs or T cells enriched from blood (not recorded which). The DNA of the CDR3 is TGTGCCAGCAGCGTTGGCGTAGCGGGGTTGACAAAGCTGTTTTTT. Translated: CASSVGVAGLTKLFF. Looking up the rest from reference TRBV9 and TRBJ2-2 gives the full variable domain: DSGVTQTPKHLITATGQRVTLRCSPRSGDLSVYWYQQSLDQGLQFLIQYYNGEERAKGNILERFSAQQFPDLHSELNLSSLELGDSALYFCASSVGVAGLTKLFFGEGSRLTVL.